The 27 T cell receptor beta chains in this list originate from one sample, sequenced in a study of regulatory T cells in long-lasting Graves disease. The time point was: newly diagnosed GD, antithyroid drugs for less than 3 months. Researchers made the TCR library from RNA that was extracted from PBMCs. Through Arm-PCR of CDR3 regions and iRepertoire HTBI primers, TCR beta libraries were built. TCRdb re-derived calls from the multiplex PCR reads in MiXCR, one entry per CDR3 protein. The repertoire includes 440,000 or so distinct CDR3 sequences, approximately 15% of them detected once, and about a sixth sits in the top ten. This sample was shared with a second study, whose subject was T cells in Graves' hyperthyroidism and ophthalmopathy.

The specimen was peripheral blood mononuclear cells (PBMCs), collected at new diagnosis, from a patient treated with antithyroid drugs. The receptors stem from a woman aged 25 to 39 with Graves disease.

This clonotype was counted many times. The CDR3: CASSLYQAVTYEQYF. DNA for the CDR3: TGTGCCAGCTCACTTTATCAAGCGGTAACCTACGAGCAGTACTTC. The rearrangement uses TRBV18 and TRBJ2-7; D may be TRBD2 (5 bases). The CDR3 totals 15 residues. Germline values: CDR1 KGHSH, CDR2 LQKENI. Deletions cut 4 bases from V and 2 bases from J, with 15 bases between.

This clonotype came up many times. CDR3 amino acids: CASSEPPGAGGTEAFF. CDR3 bases: TGTGCCAGCAGTGAACCCCCCGGGGCAGGGGGTACTGAAGCTTTCTTT. The chain combines TRBV6-2 or TRBV6-3 with TRBJ1-1; 7 bases align to TRBD1. V lost 5 bases, J lost 5 bases, and 14 bases stayed unmatched. Germline assignment: CDR1 MNHEY and CDR2 SVGEGT. CDR3 length equals 16 residues.

The rearrangement uses TRBV12-3 or TRBV12-4 and TRBJ1-2; D gene unclear. The CDR3 consists of 12 residues. V lost 4 bases and J 3 bases, leaving 6 bases between the germline ends. CDR3 protein: CASSSTDYGYTF. The CDR3 DNA sequence: TGTGCCAGCAGTTCGACGGACTATGGCTACACCTTC.

This clonotype has a single count. A much larger clone differs from this one at a single base, so this may be a read error. The chain couples TRBV9 to TRBJ1-3, with D unresolved. In germline, CDR1 is SGDLS, CDR2 YYNGEE. The CDR3 covers 14 residues. V lost 0 bases and J 0 bases, leaving 4 bases between the germline ends. The CDR3 region has the DNA TGTGCCAGCAGCGTAGAGGGCTCTGGAAACACCATATATTTT. This encodes CASSVEGSGNTIYF.

The table lists this clonotype with many counts. This chain links TRBV7-9 with TRBJ1-1; no clear D gene. V was clipped by 1 base and J by 1 base, with 10 bases between them. The germline V gene has CDR1 SEHNR and CDR2 FQNEAQ (reference sequence). The CDR3 totals 15 residues. CDR3 in DNA: TGTGCCAGCAGCTTAGTTTCCGCAACGAACACTGAAGCTTTCTTT. This sequence encodes CASSLVSATNTEAFF.

This clonotype occurred many times. The chain couples TRBV20-1 to TRBJ2-1; 7 bases agree with TRBD1. The CDR3 has 15 residues. V lost 5 bases to trimming and J lost 4 bases; unmatched junction nucleotides: 11. Germline V gene data show CDR1 as DFQATT and CDR2 as SNEGSKA (reference sequence). CDR3: CSAESPGQRYNEQFF. In nucleotides, the CDR3 is TGCAGTGCTGAATCGCCGGGACAGCGTTACAATGAGCAGTTCTTC.

In this sample, this clonotype turned up many times. The chain recombines TRBV20-1 with TRBJ2-3; D is ambiguous. Germline loops: CDR1 DFQATT, CDR2 SNEGSKA (reference sequence). This CDR3 has 16 amino acids. The V end lost 5 bases, the J end lost 1 base, and 19 bases lay between the germline ends. CDR3: CSAGAERLFGTDTQYF. In DNA form, the CDR3 reads TGCAGTGCTGGAGCCGAAAGGCTGTTCGGCACAGATACGCAGTATTTT.

This clonotype appeared many times. J is TRBJ2-7 and V is TRBV7-4, with a possible D match to TRBD1 (6 bases). Germline CDR1 and CDR2: SGHVT and SQSDAQ. CDR3 length equals 16 residues. V gave up 9 bases and J gave up 5 bases, with 26 bases separating them. The CDR3 is CARKPPTGNRFDEQYF. The CDR3 bases are TGTGCCAGGAAACCCCCCACAGGGAACAGATTCGACGAGCAGTACTTC.

In this sample, this clonotype turned up many times. This chain links TRBV11-2 with TRBJ1-2; 9 nucleotides agree with TRBD1. CDR1 and CDR2 (germline): SGHAT, FQNNGV. The CDR3 covers 14 residues. V was pared by 6 bases and J by 7 bases, with 9 bases of the junction left unmatched. Written as DNA, the CDR3 is TGTGCCAGCAGTACCTGGACAGGGGATGTTGGCTACACCTTC. Protein sequence: CASSTWTGDVGYTF.

This clonotype was picked up many times. The gene calls are TRBV3-1 and TRBJ2-1; 10 bases are a match to TRBD2. Germline V CDR1 and CDR2: LGHDT, YNNKEL (reference sequence). CDR3 length: 15 amino acids. V shed 2 bases and J 6 bases; nucleotides not matched to a gene: 4. The CDR3 DNA reads TGTGCCAGCAGCCAAAGAAGCGGGAGGGGCAATGAGCAGTTCTTC. Protein product: CASSQRSGRGNEQFF.

This clonotype was observed many times. The gene calls are TRBV24-1 and TRBJ2-3, with 10 positions matching TRBD1. The trim removed 6 bases at V and 2 bases at J, leaving 10 bases unmatched. CDR3 length: 17 amino acids. Germline V lookup: CDR1 KGHDR, CDR2 SFDVKD. CDR3 amino acids: CATSYGLRQGATDTQYF. The CDR3 DNA reads as TGTGCCACCAGTTATGGCCTTCGACAGGGGGCCACAGATACGCAGTATTTT.

This chain links TRBV19 with TRBJ1-2; D gene ambiguous. V lost 3 bases and J lost 8, with 10 bases in between. This CDR3 has 12 amino acids. Germline V gives CDR1 LNHDA, CDR2 SQIVND (reference sequence). The CDR3 DNA is TGTGCCAGTAGTATCCCTTTGCGGGGCTACACCTTC. Protein: CASSIPLRGYTF.

This clonotype has at least ten counts. The chain is built from TRBV11-3 and TRBJ1-1; D not resolved. The V end lost 6 bases, the J end lost 13 bases, and 18 bases lay between the germline ends. The germline gives CDR1 SGHNT, CDR2 YENEEA. This CDR3 comprises 12 residues. CDR3 DNA: TGTGCCAGCAGTCAAGGCGGGCCCGGAGGTTTCTTT. Translating gives CASSQGGPGGFF.

This clonotype showed up just a few times. J is TRBJ1-5 and V is TRBV6-2 or TRBV6-3, with D hard to call. Germline lookup yields CDR1 MNHEY and CDR2 SVGEGT. CDR3 length: 16 residues. V was shortened by 0 bases and J by 0 bases, with 9 bases between the two germline ends. This chain's CDR3 is CASSYSAGDSNQPQHF. CDR3 DNA sequence: TGTGCCAGCAGTTACTCGGCCGGGGATAGCAATCAGCCCCAGCATTTT.

This clonotype was counted many times. The rearrangement joins TRBV7-2 to TRBJ2-1; unclear D gene. CDR1 and CDR2 from the germline V gene are SGHTA and FQGNSA. Trimming shortened V by 1 base and J by 4 bases, and 11 bases separated the two germline ends. The CDR3 sequence is 15 residues long. CDR3 DNA: TGTGCCAGCAGCTTAGGTGCAATCGAGTACAATGAGCAGTTCTTC. This sequence encodes CASSLGAIEYNEQFF.

CDR3 amino acids: CASSLVGVPPLHF. CDR3 nucleotide sequence: TGTGCCAGCAGCTTGGTAGGGGTCCCACCCCTCCACTTT. The genes are TRBV5-8 and TRBJ1-6, with D possibly TRBD1 on 5 matching bases. V was trimmed by 0 bases and J by 11 bases, leaving 9 bases between them. Per the germline V gene, CDR1 is SGHTS and CDR2 is YDEGEE. The CDR3 loop spans 13 amino acids.

This clonotype was observed at least ten times. V gene TRBV29-1 combines with J gene TRBJ2-7; TRBD1 matches 10 bases. Trimming took 0 bases from V and 2 from J; bases not matched to a gene: 10. Germline V lookup: CDR1 SQVTM, CDR2 ANQGSEA. The CDR3 length is 17 residues. The CDR3 DNA sequence: TGCAGCGTTGAAGATCCGGTCGGGACAGGGGACCCCTACGAGCAGTACTTC. Encoded protein: CSVEDPVGTGDPYEQYF.

This clonotype was seen more than once but under ten times. DNA of the CDR3: TGCGCCAGCAGCTTGAGGGGACCCCCCTACGAGCAGTACTTC. This encodes CASSLRGPPYEQYF. The V and J genes are TRBV5-1 and TRBJ2-7; D possibly uses TRBD1 or TRBD2 (5 bases each). Trimming cost V 1 base and J 2 bases, with 10 bases left between them. The germline CDR1 and CDR2 sequences are SGHRS and YFSETQ. The CDR3 runs to 14 residues.

This clonotype was recorded many times. This sequence joins TRBV3-1 and TRBJ2-1; D gene ambiguous. V was trimmed by 0 bases and J by 9 bases, leaving 9 bases between them. CDR1 is LGHDT, CDR2 YNNKEL, per germline (reference sequence). CDR3 length: 13 amino acids. The CDR3 DNA reads as TGTGCCAGCAGCCAAGATCCTGTACTTGAGCAGTTCTTC. Encoded protein: CASSQDPVLEQFF.

The rearrangement joins TRBV20-1 to TRBJ2-7; D unclear. The V gene lost 6 bases and the J gene lost 3 bases, with 18 bases spanning the gap. CDR1 is DFQATT and CDR2 is SNEGSKA in the germline V gene (reference sequence). This CDR3 has 14 residues. CDR3 protein: CSAILIEHDYEQYF. The CDR3 nucleotides read TGCAGTGCCATTTTGATTGAGCACGACTACGAGCAGTACTTC.

The CDR3 loop reads CASSEAPRTGLAKNIQYF. The CDR3 DNA sequence: TGTGCCAGCAGTGAAGCCCCCCGGACAGGACTAGCCAAAAACATTCAGTACTTC. The V gene is TRBV25-1, the J gene TRBJ2-4; 7 nucleotides match TRBD1. Germline V gene data show CDR1 as MGHDK and CDR2 as SYGVNS. CDR3 length equals 18 residues. Germline trimming cut 2 bases from V and 0 bases from J; bases unmatched to any gene: 10.

The chain joins TRBV24-1 to TRBJ2-1; D tentatively reads TRBD1 or TRBD2 (5 bases each). The V gene lost 3 bases and the J gene lost 4 bases, with 12 bases spanning the gap. The V gene's germline CDR1 is KGHDR and CDR2 SFDVKD. This CDR3 is 15 amino acids long. CDR3 amino acids: CATSDRGYGYNEQFF. CDR3 nucleotide sequence: TGTGCCACCAGTGATCGGGGCTATGGGTACAATGAGCAGTTCTTC.

V gene TRBV5-6 combines with J gene TRBJ2-1; D is undetermined. The V end was cut by 0 bases, the J end by 2 bases, with 9 bases between. The CDR3 is 15 residues long. The germline V gene encodes CDR1 SGHDT and CDR2 YYEEEE. Here the CDR3 reads CASSLEARAYNEQFF. The CDR3 coding sequence is TGTGCCAGCAGCTTGGAGGCTAGGGCCTACAATGAGCAGTTCTTC.

This clonotype was detected ten times or more. The gene calls are TRBV30 and TRBJ2-5, with 7 bases matching TRBD1. J lost 7 bases, V lost 4 bases, and 9 bases had no gene match. Germline V CDR1 and CDR2: GTSNPN, SVGIG (reference sequence). This CDR3 contains 13 residues. CDR3 amino acids: CAWNPQGEGTQYF. In nucleotides, the CDR3 is TGTGCCTGGAATCCCCAGGGGGAAGGGACCCAGTACTTC. Using reference TRBV30 and TRBJ2-5 for the parts outside the CDR3, the full variable domain is SQTIHQWPATLVQPVGSPLSLECTVEGTSNPNLYWYRQAAGRGLQLLFYSVGIGQISSEVPQNLSASRPQDRQFILSSKKLLLSDSGFYLCAWNPQGEGTQYFGPGTRLLVL.

This clonotype was detected only a few times. The chain is built from TRBV7-8 and TRBJ1-4, with unresolved D. V was pared by 5 bases and J by 5 bases, with 15 bases between. Germline V CDR1 and CDR2: SGHVS, FQNEAQ. This CDR3 is 15 amino acids long. CDR3 residues: CASSAPGSGNEKLFF. The CDR3 DNA reads TGTGCCAGCAGCGCCCCAGGTTCGGGAAATGAAAAACTGTTTTTT. Supplemented by reference TRBV7-8 and TRBJ1-4, the full variable domain reads GAGVSQSPRYKVAKRGQDVALRCDPISGHVSLFWYQQALGQGPEFLTYFQNEAQLDKSGLPSDRFFAERPEGSVSTLKIQRTQQEDSAVYLCASSAPGSGNEKLFFGSGTQLSVL.

This clonotype occurred a few times. This sequence joins TRBV3-1 and TRBJ2-3, with a tentative D call TRBD2 (5 bases). The CDR3 runs to 15 residues. Trimming removed 2 bases at V and 8 bases at J, with 17 bases between. CDR1 LGHDT and CDR2 YNNKEL come from the germline V gene (reference sequence). The CDR3 DNA reads as TGTGCCAGCAGCCAATGGGAACGCCGGGATGGTACGCAGTATTTT. Its translation: CASSQWERRDGTQYF.

This clonotype appeared a few times. This chain uses TRBV2 with TRBJ2-6; D gene unclear. Germline CDR1 SNHLY, CDR2 FYNNEI. There are 15 residues in the CDR3. The germline V and J ends were trimmed by 4 bases and 0 bases, with 7 bases remaining between them. In DNA form, the CDR3 reads TGTGCCAGCAGTGGGGGTCACTCTGGGGCCAACGTCCTGACTTTC. Protein product: CASSGGHSGANVLTF. The full variable domain, with the rest looked up from reference TRBV2 and TRBJ2-6, is EPEVTQTPSHQVTQMGQEVILRCVPISNHLYFYWYRQILGQKVEFLVSFYNNEISEKSEIFDDQFSVERPDGSNFTLKIRSTKLEDSAMYFCASSGGHSGANVLTFGAGSRLTVL.